The rows below give T cell receptor beta chains drawn from one sample of a study of blood T cell repertoires in COVID-19. Here immunoSEQ multiplex PCR was the method, and the copy in TCRdb shows in-frame clones only, minus some. The data show tens of thousands of clones, 86% seen once. The sequencing input was peripheral blood. The receptors were sampled from a man aged 55 to 70 with acute or convalescent COVID-19. CDR3s include the opening cysteine and the closing phenylalanine or tryptophan.

CDR3 length	V gene	CDR3 protein
18	TRBV18	CASSLYVTSGGGPYEQYF
15	TRBV13	CASSLRADRPDTQYF
16	TRBV7-9	CASSLVSPAGGGEQFF
16	TRBV3-1/TRBV3-2	CASSQTNMLGGTEAFF
12	TRBV5-1	CASWLAANEQFF
19	TRBV21-1	CASSKETQERSDVTTEAFF
15	TRBV2	CASSEPIGQNNGYTF
19	TRBV14	CASSQVRLAGRWSYNEQFF
14	TRBV28	CATHGAGSNQPQHF
15	TRBV7-6	CASSRTSGATYEQYF
16	TRBV7-8	CASSLGTGGPYNEQFF
13	TRBV18	CASSRDKSNEQFF
12	TRBV5-1	CASRSGFGELFF
16	TRBV27	CASRKKWTGGWETQYF
16	TRBV5-3	CARSLGIGRGPLQAFF
14	TRBV13	CASSLTGINYGYTF